These T cell receptor beta chains were read from a single sample in a study of identical twins' blood T cells. TCRdb redid the calling of the 5' RACE reads with MiXCR, one entry per CDR3 protein. The table lists hundreds of thousands of distinct CDR3 sequences, approximately 30% of them singletons. Source material: PBMCs. The receptors shown here come from a woman aged 18 to 49 in good health. Each CDR3 is given with its conserved first and last residue. The D gene is left open where the match is weak. Part of the rows lack a size; the others show once, few, many or a class for expanded clones.

j_gene,v_gene,abundance,d_gene,CDR3nt,CDR3aa
TRBJ1-1,TRBV20-1,few,NA,TGCAGTGCTAGAGGGGGCCAGGGGCCCATGAACACTGAAGCTTTCTTT,CSARGGQGPMNTEAFF
TRBJ1-1,TRBV7-8,NA,TRBD1,TGTGCCAGCAGCTGGGACAGTTATACAATGAACACTGAAGCTTTCTTT,CASSWDSYTMNTEAFF
TRBJ1-3,TRBV11-2,many,NA,TGTGCCAGCAGCTTGGCAGGAAACACCATATATTTT,CASSLAGNTIYF
TRBJ1-1,TRBV25-1,many,NA,TGTGCCAGCAGTGCCTCCACTGAAGCTTTCTTT,CASSASTEAFF
TRBJ1-6,TRBV5-1,few,TRBD1,TGCGCCAGCAGTTCTGGACAGGGGCGGTCACCCCTCCACTTT,CASSSGQGRSPLHF
TRBJ2-7,TRBV2,NA,NA,TGTGCCAGCAGTGGTGGGGTAATCTACGAGCAGTACTTC,CASSGGVIYEQYF
TRBJ1-5,TRBV6-2/TRBV6-3,NA,NA,TGTGCCAGCAGTTACTCGAAACCGGGGTTGGAGCCCCAGCATTTT,CASSYSKPGLEPQHF
TRBJ2-7,TRBV29-1,NA,TRBD1,TGCAGCGTCACAACGGGACAGGGATCCGAGCAGTACTTC,CSVTTGQGSEQYF
TRBJ2-3,TRBV28,NA,NA,TGTGCCAGCCGGGACCTTAGCACAGATACGCAGTATTTT,CASRDLSTDTQYF
TRBJ2-1,TRBV3-1,few,TRBD2,TGTGCCAGCAGCCAGGGACTACCTAATGAGCAGTTCTTC,CASSQGLPNEQFF
TRBJ2-7,TRBV29-1,NA,NA,TGCAGCGTTGGATTTCGGGGTTTGTACGAGCAGTACTTC,CSVGFRGLYEQYF
TRBJ2-1,TRBV27,NA,NA,TGTGCCAGCAGTTTTGGGAACAATGAGCAGTTCTTC,CASSFGNNEQFF
TRBJ1-6,TRBV20-1,NA,NA,TGCAGTGCTAGTAGGCAGAATAATTCACCCCTCCACTTT,CSASRQNNSPLHF
TRBJ2-2,TRBV3-1,many,NA,TGTGCCAGCAGCCAAGTCACCGGGGAGCTGTTTTTT,CASSQVTGELFF
TRBJ1-5,TRBV5-1,few,NA,TGCGCCAGCAGCTTGTTCGGGGGAATAAAGGATAGTCAGCCCCAGCATTTT,CASSLFGGIKDSQPQHF
TRBJ2-7,TRBV20-1,once,TRBD2,TGCAGTGCTAGCCCGGGACTAGCGGGGGGCGAGCAGTACTTC,CSASPGLAGGEQYF
TRBJ1-1,TRBV6-1,few,NA,TGTGCCAGTATCTCTTTTACTTCAAGGACTGAAGCTTTCTTT,CASISFTSRTEAFF
TRBJ2-7,TRBV6-1,NA,NA,TGTGCCAGCAGTGAAGCTATACGGTTCTCCTACGAGCAGTACTTC,CASSEAIRFSYEQYF
TRBJ2-2,TRBV4-2,NA,NA,TGTACCAGCAGCCAACGTACTAGTAACCCCGGGGAGCTGTTTTTT,CTSSQRTSNPGELFF
TRBJ1-5,TRBV18,many,NA,TGTGCCAGCTCACGACTCAGCAATCAGCCCCAGCATTTT,CASSRLSNQPQHF
TRBJ1-6,TRBV11-2,NA,NA,TGTGCCAGCAGCTCGGCAGTGAGCTCCTATAATTCGCCCCTACACTTT,CASSSAVSSYNSPLHF
TRBJ2-2,TRBV5-1,NA,TRBD1,TGCGCCAGCAGCTTGGGGGGACAGCACACCGGGGAGCTGTTTTTT,CASSLGGQHTGELFF
TRBJ2-2,TRBV19,NA,NA,TGTGCCAGTAGTGGGGGGTACAACACCGGGGAGCTGTTTTTT,CASSGGYNTGELFF
TRBJ2-2,TRBV12-3/TRBV12-4,NA,NA,TGTGCCAGCTTAGGACTCCGCGACACCGGGGAGCTGTTTTTT,CASLGLRDTGELFF
TRBJ1-5,TRBV10-2,few,TRBD1,TGCGCCAGCAGTGAGACGGACAGGAATCAGCCCCAGCATTTT,CASSETDRNQPQHF
TRBJ2-1,TRBV4-3,few,TRBD1,TGCGCCAGCAGCCACCGACAGGGTGCTCTGAATGAGCAGTTCTTC,CASSHRQGALNEQFF
TRBJ1-5,TRBV4-3,few,NA,TGCGCCAGCAGCCAAGATCCCCCCCTCGGCAGGATCCTTAGCAATCAGCCCCAGCATTTT,CASSQDPPLGRILSNQPQHF
TRBJ2-2,TRBV5-5,NA,NA,TGTGCCAGCAGCTTGATAGGGGGTGAGGCCGGGGAGCTGTTTTTT,CASSLIGGEAGELFF
TRBJ1-2,TRBV20-1,few,NA,TGCAGTGCTAGGATTGGGCCACATGGCTACACCTTC,CSARIGPHGYTF
TRBJ1-3,TRBV20-1,NA,NA,TGCAGTGCTAGAGTCGGGACGGATGGAAACACCATATATTTT,CSARVGTDGNTIYF
TRBJ2-7,TRBV5-1,NA,NA,TGCGCCAGCAGCCCATGGGACGGTCCCTACGAGCAGTACTTC,CASSPWDGPYEQYF
TRBJ1-6,TRBV9,NA,NA,TGTGCCAGCAGCGCAGGTGACAGGAGGGATTCACCCCTCCACTTT,CASSAGDRRDSPLHF
TRBJ1-1,TRBV5-4,few,NA,TGTGCCAGCAGCTTACAGGGCACAAGGACTGAAGCTTTCTTT,CASSLQGTRTEAFF
TRBJ1-1,TRBV5-5,few,TRBD1,TGTGCCAGCCAGGACAGGGGAAGGGGGTCGAACACTGAAGCTTTCTTT,CASQDRGRGSNTEAFF
TRBJ2-7,TRBV18,few,TRBD1,TGTGCCAGCTCAAGACAGGGGAAAGAGCAGTACTTC,CASSRQGKEQYF
TRBJ1-1,TRBV20-1,once,NA,TGCAGTGCTAGTAAGGCAGGGAGAAACACTGAAGCTTTCTTT,CSASKAGRNTEAFF
TRBJ2-5,TRBV18,few,NA,TGTGCCAGCTCACCCGAACAAGAGACCCAGTACTTC,CASSPEQETQYF
TRBJ1-4,TRBV3-1,once,NA,TGTGCCAGCAGCCCCGGGCTTTCTGCAACTAATGAAAAACTGTTTTTT,CASSPGLSATNEKLFF
TRBJ2-1,TRBV12-3/TRBV12-4,NA,TRBD2,TGTGCCAGCAGTTTAGTAAGGACTAGCGGTAACAATGTGCAGTTCTTC,CASSLVRTSGNNVQFF
TRBJ2-2,TRBV11-3,few,NA,TGTGCCAGCAGCCCCCAAGACGGATTCACCGGGGAGCTGTTTTTT,CASSPQDGFTGELFF
TRBJ2-2,TRBV6-1,once,NA,TGTGCCAGCGGTGAATTTAGGGTAATCAGAGGGGAGCTGTTTTTT,CASGEFRVIRGELFF